These 25 T cell receptor beta chains came from one sample sequenced in a study of T-cell reconstitution after alpha-beta-depleted transplantation in children. A library of TCRbeta sequences, prepared with unique molecular identifiers, was generated. Each CDR3 protein gets one entry after TCRdb re-called the PCR reads with MiXCR. The sample lists about 900,000 distinct CDR3 sequences; about 29% were seen once. Sequenced material: PBMCs, mostly from graft donor cells, taken 360 days after TCRalphabeta/CD19-depleted stem cell transplant. The source is a boy under two years old who had a stem cell transplant for SCID, so the T cells may come from the graft donor.

This clonotype has a count of ten or more. V gene TRBV20-1 combines with J gene TRBJ2-1, with D maybe TRBD2 (6 bases). The germline CDR1 and CDR2 sequences are DFQATT and SNEGSKA (reference sequence). The V end was cut by 3 bases, the J end by 4 bases, with 10 bases between. CDR3 length: 13 residues. This CDR3 is CSASGGVYNEQFF. The CDR3, as DNA: TGCAGTGCTAGCGGGGGAGTATACAATGAGCAGTTCTTC.

This clonotype appeared a few times. The gene calls are TRBV6-2 or TRBV6-3 and TRBJ2-7; unclear D gene. The CDR3 covers 15 residues. Germline-derived CDR1 and CDR2 are MNHEY and SVGEGT. Trimming removed 3 bases from V and 2 bases from J, with 14 bases in between. CDR3 amino acids: CASSYSRVGAYEQYF. Written as DNA, the CDR3 is TGTGCCAGCAGTTATTCAAGAGTCGGCGCCTACGAGCAGTACTTC.

The rearrangement links TRBV4-1 to TRBJ2-7, with D perhaps being TRBD1 or TRBD2 (5 bases each). With 4 bases removed from V and 0 bases from J, the gap between germline ends came to 10 bases. The CDR3 has 14 amino acids. Germline CDR1 reads MGHRA; CDR2 reads YSYEKL. The CDR3 DNA sequence: TGCGCCAGCAGCCGGGACCCAGACTCCTACGAGCAGTACTTC. This gives the protein CASSRDPDSYEQYF.

The chain recombines TRBV6-6 with TRBJ1-1; D remains unclear. Germline assignment: CDR1 MNHNY and CDR2 SVGAGI (reference sequence). CDR3 length: 11 amino acids. Trimming cost V 0 bases and J 7 bases, with 3 bases left between them. CDR3 loop: CASSYSFEAFF. As DNA, the CDR3 is TGTGCCAGCAGTTACTCCTTTGAAGCTTTCTTT.

This clonotype was observed a handful of times. V usage is TRBV7-9 and J usage is TRBJ1-4, with D maybe TRBD1 (6 bases). The germline gives CDR1 SEHNR, CDR2 FQNEAQ (reference sequence). The CDR3 is 15 amino acids. Trimming left V 5 bases short and J 8 bases short, with 18 bases between. CDR3 DNA sequence: TGTGCCAGCAGCCCCCTCCGGGGGGCTGAGGAAAAACTGTTTTTT. It specifies CASSPLRGAEEKLFF.

This chain connects TRBV29-1 to TRBJ1-1; no firm D call. CDR1 and CDR2 (germline): SQVTM, ANQGSEA. The CDR3 extends over 11 amino acids. The V end lost 4 bases, the J end lost 8 bases, and 11 bases lay between the germline ends. CDR3 bases: TGCAGCGTTGTTGAGGCGAGGGAAGCTTTCTTT. Translation gives CSVVEAREAFF.

This clonotype was seen a few times. The J gene is TRBJ2-7, the V gene TRBV27, with a tentative D call TRBD1 (5 bases). V was trimmed by 6 bases and J by 2 bases, leaving 14 bases between them. The CDR3 consists of 14 residues. The germline V gene encodes CDR1 MNHEY and CDR2 SMNVEV (reference sequence). The CDR3 DNA is TGTGCCAGCAGCCGGGTAGGGGAAACCTACGAGCAGTACTTC. This sequence encodes CASSRVGETYEQYF.

V is TRBV27 and J is TRBJ2-6, with D perhaps matching TRBD2 (6 bases). The V gene lost 4 bases and the J gene lost 4 bases, with 11 bases spanning the gap. This CDR3 is built from 15 residues. The germline V gene encodes CDR1 MNHEY and CDR2 SMNVEV (reference sequence). The CDR3 loop is CASSWGVSGANVLTF. Written as DNA, the CDR3 is TGTGCCAGCAGTTGGGGGGTCTCCGGGGCCAACGTCCTGACTTTC.

This clonotype occurred a few times. The chain is built from TRBV4-1 and TRBJ2-1, with TRBD1 matching over 9 bases. The junction had 7 bases not matched to a gene; V was cut back by 6 bases and J by 4 bases. Germline assignment: CDR1 MGHRA and CDR2 YSYEKL. CDR3 size: 15 residues. The CDR3 loop is CASSHAGTGYNEQFF. CDR3 bases: TGCGCCAGCAGTCACGCCGGGACAGGGTACAATGAGCAGTTCTTC.

The chain has TRBV5-1 and TRBJ2-7; no firm D call. CDR3 length: 13 amino acids. Germline V CDR1 and CDR2: SGHRS, YFSETQ. With 3 bases removed from V and 5 bases from J, the gap between germline ends came to 12 bases. The DNA for the CDR3 is TGCGCCAGCAGCTCAAGAGAGTTCGACGAGCAGTACTTC. It codes for CASSSREFDEQYF.

V is TRBV20-1 and J is TRBJ1-1; 8 bases are shared with TRBD1. CDR3 size: 10 residues. CDR1 and CDR2 (germline): DFQATT, SNEGSKA (reference sequence). CDR3 loop: CRVGTGQAFF. CDR3 coding DNA: TGCAGGGTCGGGACAGGACAAGCTTTCTTT.

CDR3 coding DNA: TGCAGTGCTTTAACGTCTCCCTTTGGTACGCAGTATTTT. Its translation: CSALTSPFGTQYF. V usage is TRBV20-1 and J usage is TRBJ2-3, with D unclear. The germline V gene encodes CDR1 DFQATT and CDR2 SNEGSKA (reference sequence). Trimming removed 5 bases from V and 8 bases from J, with 17 bases in between. The CDR3 has 13 amino acids.

This chain links TRBV28 with TRBJ1-3; maybe TRBD1 (5 bases). The germline V gene has CDR1 MDHEN and CDR2 SYDVKM. V was clipped by 3 bases and J by 0 bases, with 15 bases between them. The CDR3 contains 17 residues. In DNA, the CDR3 is TGTGCCAGCAGTTTGGGGACCCCCTGGCACTCTGGAAACACCATATATTTT. It translates to CASSLGTPWHSGNTIYF.

This clonotype has more than one count but fewer than ten. The chain employs TRBV10-3 and TRBJ1-6; 9 positions match TRBD1. The CDR3 covers 13 residues. CDR1 and CDR2 from the germline V gene are ENHRY and SYGVKD. Unmatched junction bases numbered 4, after V lost 9 bases and J lost 7 bases. The CDR3 spells CAIRGTGNSPLHF. CDR3 in DNA: TGTGCCATAAGGGGGACAGGGAATTCACCCCTCCACTTT.

This clonotype was detected only a few times. The chain uses TRBV28 and TRBJ1-2, with a tentative D call TRBD1 (6 bases). Germline V CDR1 and CDR2: MDHEN, SYDVKM. V was cut by 0 bases and J by 0 bases, with 11 bases left in between. The CDR3 is 16 residues long. CDR3 protein: CASSLWPRGANYGYTF. The CDR3 DNA sequence: TGTGCCAGCAGTTTATGGCCCAGGGGAGCTAACTATGGCTACACCTTC.

Only a few counts were recorded for this clonotype. The genes are TRBV4-3 and TRBJ2-7, with 8 bases matching TRBD1. J was trimmed by 3 bases and V by 3 bases; bases with no gene match: 4. The CDR3 has 14 amino acids. CDR1 LGHNA and CDR2 YSLEER come from the germline V gene. DNA for the CDR3: TGCGCCAGCAGCCAGGACAGGGAGTTCTACGAGCAGTACTTC. Translation gives CASSQDREFYEQYF.

The gene calls are TRBV6-5 and TRBJ2-1; the match to TRBD1 covers 8 bases. The germline V gene has CDR1 MNHEY and CDR2 SVGAGI. CDR3 length equals 14 residues. Germline trimming cut 2 bases from V and 7 bases from J; bases unmatched to any gene: 4. CDR3 residues: CASSYRTGWNEQFF. For the CDR3, the DNA is TGTGCCAGCAGTTACAGGACAGGGTGGAATGAGCAGTTCTTC.

The J gene is TRBJ1-1, the V gene TRBV29-1; no clear D gene. The germline gives CDR1 SQVTM, CDR2 ANQGSEA. The CDR3 length is 15 residues. The V end was cut by 1 base, the J end by 0 bases, with 12 bases between. CDR3 in amino acids: CSVEVPPVMNTEAFF. The CDR3 DNA follows: TGCAGCGTTGAAGTTCCCCCAGTGATGAACACTGAAGCTTTCTTT. The full variable domain, rest sourced from reference TRBV29-1 and TRBJ1-1, is SAVISQKPSRDICQRGTSLTIQCQVDSQVTMMFWYRQQPGQSLTLIATANQGSEATYESGFVIDKFPISRPNLTFSTLTVSNMSPEDSSIYLCSVEVPPVMNTEAFFGQGTRLTVV.

V usage is TRBV6-1 and J usage is TRBJ1-2, with D possibly being TRBD1 (5 bases). The V gene lost 0 bases and the J gene lost 4 bases, with 6 bases spanning the gap. The CDR3 length is 13 residues. From germline, CDR1 is MNHNS and CDR2 SASEGT. This chain's CDR3 is CASSEAGVYGYTF. The CDR3 DNA is TGTGCCAGCAGTGAAGCAGGGGTCTATGGCTACACCTTC.

The chain uses TRBV5-1 and TRBJ2-1; D possibly uses TRBD1 or TRBD2 (5 bases each). The V gene lost 2 bases and the J gene lost 0 bases, with 9 bases spanning the gap. CDR3 length equals 15 residues. The germline V gene encodes CDR1 SGHRS and CDR2 YFSETQ. CDR3 sequence (DNA): TGCGCCAGCAGCTTTAAGGGGAGCTCCTACAATGAGCAGTTCTTC. Amino acids: CASSFKGSSYNEQFF.

In this sample, this clonotype turned up a few times. The chain combines TRBV12-3 or TRBV12-4 with TRBJ1-3, with 9 bases lining up with TRBD1. V lost 1 base, J lost 7 bases, and 2 bases stayed unmatched. This CDR3 has 14 residues. In DNA form, the CDR3 reads TGTGCCAGCAGTTTAGGAGGACAGGGGAACACCATATATTTT. Translated: CASSLGGQGNTIYF.

J is TRBJ2-2 and V is TRBV5-1; 8 nucleotides match TRBD2. The CDR3 spans 19 residues. Germline CDR1 SGHRS, CDR2 YFSETQ. After removal of 0 bases from V and 0 bases from J, the junction contained 10 bases not matched to a gene. This CDR3 is CASSLGLAGLPPNTGELFF. The CDR3 region has the DNA TGCGCCAGCAGCTTGGGTTTAGCGGGGCTGCCTCCGAACACCGGGGAGCTGTTTTTT.

This clonotype was seen a handful of times. Possible read error: a much larger clone is one base away. This chain uses TRBV20-1 with TRBJ1-1; D is unclear. V lost 4 bases to trimming and J lost 0 bases, with 3 bases between them. CDR3 length equals 11 residues. Germline assignment: CDR1 DFQATT and CDR2 SNEGSKA (reference sequence). The CDR3 loop reads CSAIVNTEAFF. CDR3 bases: TGCAGTGCTATAGTGAACACTGAAGCTTTCTTT.

This clonotype was seen a handful of times. CDR3 amino acids: CATLKVNEQFF. The CDR3 nucleotides read TGTGCCACCCTAAAGGTGAATGAGCAGTTCTTC. The rearrangement links TRBV6-5 to TRBJ2-1; D call uncertain. The CDR3 contains 11 residues. V lost 10 bases to trimming and J lost 7 bases, with 11 bases between them. Looked up from germline, CDR1 is MNHEY and CDR2 is SVGAGI.

This clonotype was observed a few times. The chain uses TRBV5-5 and TRBJ1-1; no clear D. Between the trimmed V and J ends, which lost 4 bases and 3 bases, there was a span of 16 bases. CDR1 is SGHKS, CDR2 YYEKEE, per germline (reference sequence). The CDR3 runs 15 residues. CDR3: CASSATLVVDTEAFF. CDR3 coding DNA: TGTGCCAGCAGCGCCACTCTGGTGGTTGACACTGAAGCTTTCTTT.